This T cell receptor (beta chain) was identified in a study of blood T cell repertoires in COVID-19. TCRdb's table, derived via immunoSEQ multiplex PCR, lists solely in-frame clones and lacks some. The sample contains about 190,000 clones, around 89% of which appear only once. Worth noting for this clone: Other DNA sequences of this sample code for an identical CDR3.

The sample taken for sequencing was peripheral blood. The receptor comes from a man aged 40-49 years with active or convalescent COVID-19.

The CDR3 sequence is CASSEAGATNEKLFF. DNA of the CDR3: TGTGCCAGCAGTGAAGCAGGGGCAACTAATGAAAAACTGTTTTTT. V and J are TRBV2 and TRBJ1-4; D possibly corresponds to TRBD1 (5 bases). Germline CDR1 is SNHLY and CDR2 is FYNNEI. The CDR3 totals 15 residues. Trimming cost V 0 bases and J 0 bases, with 5 bases left between them. The full variable domain, completed using reference TRBV2 and TRBJ1-4, is EPEVTQTPSHQVTQMGQEVILRCVPISNHLYFYWYRQILGQKVEFLVSFYNNEISEKSEIFDDQFSVERPDGSNFTLKIRSTKLEDSAMYFCASSEAGATNEKLFFGSGTQLSVL.